A single sample gave rise to the 4 T cell receptor beta chains below, sequenced in a study of T cell responses to AZD1222 COVID-19 vaccine. The assay was immunoSEQ multiplex PCR, and TCRdb's table has in-frame clones only and misses some. The sample includes approximately 110,000 clones, roughly 90% of them seen just once. The source was peripheral blood, collected on day 0 of AZD1222 vaccination. Receptors were obtained from an adult in good health.

This sequence joins TRBV24-1 and TRBJ2-5, with 7 bases matching TRBD1. The CDR3 loop spans 15 amino acids. V was clipped by 4 bases and J by 4 bases; unmatched bases: 8. The germline V gene encodes CDR1 KGHDR and CDR2 SFDVKD. As DNA, the CDR3 is TGTGCCACCAGTGACGTGGGACAGTTGGGAGAGACCCAGTACTTC. Translation: CATSDVGQLGETQYF.

This rearrangement joins TRBV14 to TRBJ1-2; D is possibly TRBD1 (6 bases). The CDR3 covers 19 residues. The V and J ends lost 0 bases and 12 bases respectively, with 32 bases between them. Per the germline V gene, CDR1 is SGHDN and CDR2 is FVKESK. The DNA for the CDR3 is TGTGCCAGCAGCCAAGATCCCGCTTATAGCTTGAGGAAGACAGGCGGCCACACCTTC. This codes for CASSQDPAYSLRKTGGHTF.

The chain combines TRBV5-1 with TRBJ2-5; tentatively, D is TRBD1 or TRBD2 (5 bases each). Trimming took 1 base from V and 5 from J, leaving 15 bases between them. Germline V gives CDR1 SGHRS, CDR2 YFSETQ. The CDR3 totals 15 residues. CDR3 sequence: CASSLTWDAGETQYF. The CDR3 DNA is TGCGCCAGCAGCTTGACGTGGGACGCTGGGGAGACCCAGTACTTC.

This clone was found once. The CDR3 nucleotides read TGCGCCAGCAGCCAAGAAAGGGTCGGTAGGTGGACAGATACGCAGTATTTT. Its protein is CASSQERVGRWTDTQYF. The gene calls are TRBV4-1 and TRBJ2-3, with unresolved D. This CDR3 spans 17 amino acids. The germline CDR1 and CDR2 sequences are MGHRA and YSYEKL. The ends were cut back, 0 bases at V and 3 bases at J, with 16 bases in the middle.